This TCR beta chain stems from a study of breast tumors, draining lymph nodes, adjacent tissues. General study results and limits: That most tumor T cells come from lymph nodes remained unproven.

The lymph nodes were axillary draining lymph nodes from breast cancer patients. With respect to this clonotype: Antigen specificity is unknown.

TCRdb reanalysed the multiplex PCR reads using MiXCR and keeps one entry per CDR3 protein. Among under 110,000 distinct CDR3 sequences listed, about 30% were seen once. The CDR3 length is 15 residues. The V gene's germline CDR1 is LNHNV and CDR2 YYDKDF (reference sequence). J lost 4 bases, V lost 3 bases, and 8 bases had no gene match. The sequencing sample was made of axillary lymph node tissue. The clonotype was recovered from a female donor with breast cancer. Some clones in this sample may be carry-over from other donors' samples. The chain combines TRBV15 with TRBJ2-7, with TRBD1 identical over 8 bases. As DNA, the CDR3 is TGTGCCACCAGCAGCCTCGAGACAGGGGCTTACGAGCAGTACTTC. Translation gives CATSSLETGAYEQYF. Looking up the rest from reference TRBV15 and TRBJ2-7 gives the full variable domain: DAMVIQNPRYQVTQFGKPVTLSCSQTLNHNVMYWYQQKSSQAPKLLFHYYDKDFNNEADTPDNFQSRRPNTSFCFLDIRSPGLGDTAMYLCATSSLETGAYEQYFGPGTRLTVT.